This entry describes one T cell receptor beta chain. This clonotype was seen more than once but under ten times. The antigen it recognizes is unknown. Base qualities were left out, and no much larger clone turns up one base away. To demonstrate the VDJtools post-analysis software, the study profiled TCR beta repertoires from the peripheral blood of about 13 young patients with multiple sclerosis. The multiple sclerosis patients were children and adolescents ranging in age from roughly 6 to 15 years. Library preparation was by PCR. TCRdb names Illumina HiSeq 2500 as the instrument used. Unique molecular identifiers were incorporated into TCR beta cDNA libraries to reduce PCR and sequencing biases. Per 1 to 10 million input T cells, 500,000 or so cDNA molecules were obtained, such that each molecule approximated one T cell. Patient libraries were prepared and sequenced with the same protocol used for the earlier healthy control dataset. Samples belonging to the same batch were prepared together, multiplexed and sequenced on a shared HiSeq lane. From the authors' description of their analysis: Raw barcoded reads were processed with MIGEC, and single-read molecular identifier groups were discarded before consensus assembly and CDR3 extraction. VDJtools was used for post-analysis of the clonotype tables, and diversity was normalized by down-sampling every dataset to the size of the smallest sample. To correct batch-related cross-sample contamination, repertoire overlap clustering matched CDR3 amino acid sequences but not nucleotide sequences. TCRdb passed the public sequencing reads through fastp at Q25 and MiXCR, retaining productive beta sequences. Every entry covers one CDR3 protein and lists the most common genes and DNA from its rows. It is TCRdb's table, rather than the study itself, that gives the V and J calls and clone size. The sample profile shows 600,000 to 750,000 distinct CDR3 sequences; approximately 60% of them were found once. The ten top clones hold around 11% of the sample.

CDR1 and CDR2 are read off the germline V gene (reference sequence) as SEHNR and FQNEAQ. The junction carries 5 bases between V and J, which are trimmed by 1 base and 2 bases respectively. Spanning cysteine to phenylalanine, the CDR3 consists of 13 amino acids. Only the CDR3 part of the read is kept: 39 bases, read in frame from the first base. This entry comes from a study of post-analysis software for immune sequencing data (dated by TCRdb to 2013 to 2016). Study-level background: Relapsing-remitting, secondary progressive and progressive-relapsing multiple sclerosis were recorded as disease courses, and subtype annotation was lacking for some patients. Patient repertoires were compared against roughly 10 previously published healthy control repertoires from donors aged roughly 6 to 27 years. A subset of samples was prepared in parallel using single-end sample barcoding, then pooled and co-amplified after Illumina adapter ligation.

The paper as a whole reports these results and caveats: Compared with controls, multiple sclerosis patients had significantly lower normalized Chao1 diversity, a finding suggesting substantial peripheral T-cell clonal expansion. Patients showed significantly higher frequencies than controls for about 5 TRBV segments, among them TRBV5-6, TRBV5-1 and TRBV20-1. The multiple sclerosis patient group was slightly younger than the control group. Strong co-clustering of samples prepared in the same batch was shown by direct clustering with F measure, prompting a batch-effect correction.

The source of this sequence is a girl aged 2-15 years with multiple sclerosis. This sequence uses TRBV7-9 and TRBJ1-1, with the D gene not clear enough to name. Sequenced material: blood. The CDR3 reads as follows: CASSLGINTEAFF. The sequenced DNA: TGTGCCAGCAGCTTAGGTATTAACACTGAAGCTTTCTTT.